These 3 T cell receptor beta chains were all obtained from the same sample, sequenced in a study of cytomegalovirus exposure and HLA in healthy donors. PCR amplification relied on 60 Vbeta primers (plus 13 Jbeta primers). This table comes from immunoSEQ multiplex PCR, and its TCRdb copy is limited to in-frame clones, with some not included. The sample consists of fewer than 90,000 clones, approximately 80% of them appearing once. The sequencing input was PBMCs. The receptors were sampled from a human donor in good health.

The CDR3 spells CASSLRGLAGAYEQYF. The DNA for the CDR3 is TGTGCCAGCAGCTTGAGGGGACTAGCGGGGGCCTACGAGCAGTACTTC. This chain links TRBV11-2 with TRBJ2-7; 14 bases agree with TRBD2. The CDR3 contains 16 residues. V trimming: 3 bases; J trimming: 2 bases; junction bases outside the gene matches: 3. CDR1 and CDR2 from the germline V gene are SGHAT and FQNNGV. Full variable domain (remainder filled in from reference TRBV11-2 and TRBJ2-7): EAGVAQSPRYKIIEKRQSVAFWCNPISGHATLYWYQQILGQGPKLLIQFQNNGVVDDSQLPKDRFSAERLKGVDSTLKIQPAKLEDSAVYLCASSLRGLAGAYEQYFGPGTRLTVT.

The chain combines TRBV10-2 with TRBJ1-3; TRBD1 matches 8 bases. Germline CDR1 and CDR2: WSHSY and SAAADI. J gave up 0 bases and V 2 bases, and 9 bases lay outside the gene matches. The CDR3 runs 18 residues. For the CDR3, the DNA is TGCGCCAGCAGTGAGACGCAGGGGGCGGTTCCCTCTGGAAACACCATATATTTT. It codes for CASSETQGAVPSGNTIYF.

This chain uses TRBV5-5 with TRBJ2-5, with D tentatively TRBD2 (6 bases). Looked up from germline, CDR1 is SGHKS and CDR2 is YYEKEE (reference sequence). Trimming removed 2 bases from V and 5 bases from J, with 13 bases in between. This CDR3 comprises 14 residues. The CDR3: CASSFMTGRETQYF. The CDR3 DNA reads as TGTGCCAGCAGCTTTATGACGGGGAGGGAGACCCAGTACTTC. The variable domain in full, with the rest retrieved from reference TRBV5-5 and TRBJ2-5, is DAGVTQSPTHLIKTRGQQVTLRCSPISGHKSVSWYQQVLGQGPQFIFQYYEKEERGRGNFPDRFSARQFPNYSSELNVNALLLGDSALYLCASSFMTGRETQYFGPGTRLLVL.